One sample yielded the 3 T cell receptor beta chains listed below, sequenced in a study of T cells in Graves' hyperthyroidism and ophthalmopathy. RNA transcripts yielded amplified TCR beta CDR3 regions. HTBI primers were the set used in a first-round RT-PCR of the TCR CDR3. One entry per CDR3 protein, called by TCRdb with MiXCR from the multiplex PCR reads. Of under 450,000 distinct CDR3 sequences listed, roughly 13% are singletons. Sequencing input: blood. Source of these receptors: a man between 25 and 39 years old with Graves' hyperthyroidism that later progressed to Graves' ophthalmopathy.

A few counts support this clonotype. This chain connects TRBV7-8 to TRBJ1-2, with a weak D call TRBD1 (6 bases). CDR1 SGHVS and CDR2 FQNEAQ come from the germline V gene. Trimming pared 3 bases from V and 8 bases from J, leaving 16 bases between. This CDR3 has 14 amino acids. The CDR3 nucleotides are TGTGCCAGCAGCTTGAGGACGGGACAATCCGGCTACACCTTC. This codes for CASSLRTGQSGYTF.

This clonotype has at least ten counts. In DNA, the CDR3 is TGTGCCAGCAGTTCCAGGGGGAAGTACAATGAGCAGTTCTTC. This codes for CASSSRGKYNEQFF. The J gene is TRBJ2-1, the V gene TRBV12-3 or TRBV12-4; TRBD1 matches at 7 bases. The CDR3 runs to 14 residues. V lost 4 bases and J lost 4; bases outside the gene matches: 4.

In its sample, this clonotype was seen many times. This chain uses TRBV7-2 with TRBJ2-7; TRBD2 might be the D (5 bases). Germline V lookup: CDR1 SGHTA, CDR2 FQGNSA. The CDR3 sequence is 11 residues long. Deletions cut 4 bases from V and 7 bases from J, with 8 bases between. The CDR3 nucleotides read TGTGCCAGCAGCTCCCGGAGGGAGCAGTACTTC. It translates to CASSSRREQYF.